This T cell receptor (beta chain) was sequenced in a study of cytomegalovirus exposure and HLA in healthy donors. Study findings and constraints: Cytomegalovirus-associated TCR beta chains were listed, numbering 164. Most TCR sequences were uncommon, yet certain public TCRs appeared in many donors. Subsequent analysis found a tendency for first-cohort TCR clusters to co-occur within the 120 or so validation repertoires.

This table comes from immunoSEQ multiplex PCR, and its TCRdb copy is limited to in-frame clones, with some not included. Of roughly 120,000 clones in the sample, 94% were seen once. After removal of 8 bases from V and 1 base from J, the junction contained 4 bases not matched to a gene. This CDR3 is built from 13 residues. CDR1 and CDR2 (germline): GTSNPN, SVGIG (reference sequence). With respect to this clone: Its matching antigen is unknown.

While the first cohort had 600 to 800 subjects, the donors belonged to the separate validation cohort of over a hundred subjects. The chain combines TRBV30 with TRBJ2-5, with 10 bases fitting TRBD1. What was sequenced was PBMCs. This clonotype originated in a woman aged 18-35 years in good health and CMV-seronegative. Here the CDR3 reads CAGGQGRQETQYF. The CDR3 DNA follows: TGTGCCGGGGGACAGGGGCGCCAAGAGACCCAGTACTTC.